This passage covers 15 T cell receptor beta chains from one sample sequenced in a study of blood T cells in healthy people across ages. Through a sample-barcoded 5' primer and a J-beta primer mix, a second PCR was run for roughly 7 to 11 cycles. From the 5' RACE reads, TCRdb called clonotypes with MiXCR, one entry per CDR3 protein. The table includes 1.5 million to 2 million distinct CDR3 sequences, just under 50% detected once. The material sequenced was blood. The receptor source for this set is a woman in her thirties or forties in good health.

There are a few counts of this clonotype. The chain has TRBV20-1 and TRBJ1-6, with 9 bases fitting TRBD1. The V gene's germline CDR1 is DFQATT and CDR2 SNEGSKA (reference sequence). The J segment lost 7 bases and the V segment lost 6 bases, leaving 10 bases of the junction unmatched. This CDR3 spans 15 amino acids. CDR3 residues: CSADAGTGSNSPLHF. CDR3 nucleotides: TGCAGTGCCGACGCCGGGACAGGGTCCAATTCACCCCTCCACTTT.

The genes are TRBV5-1 and TRBJ2-5; the match to TRBD1 covers 9 bases. CDR1 is SGHRS and CDR2 is YFSETQ in the germline V gene. The J segment lost 5 bases and the V segment lost 4 bases, leaving 9 bases of the junction unmatched. The CDR3 is made up of 15 amino acids. The CDR3 loop reads CASSGTDRGYETQYF. In nucleotides, the CDR3 is TGCGCCAGCAGCGGAACAGACAGGGGGTACGAGACCCAGTACTTC.

This clonotype has a handful of counts. The chain is built from TRBV6-2 or TRBV6-3 and TRBJ2-7, with a possible D match to TRBD1 (6 bases). CDR3 size: 15 residues. Between the trimmed V and J ends, which lost 0 bases and 1 base, there was a span of 10 bases. The germline V gene has CDR1 MNHEY and CDR2 SVGEGT. This chain's CDR3 is CASSYSMDSSYEQYF. CDR3 nucleotides: TGTGCCAGCAGTTACTCTATGGACAGTTCCTACGAGCAGTACTTC.

A few counts support this clonotype. The chain has TRBV6-5 and TRBJ2-5; no clear D. The CDR3 covers 15 residues. The V gene lost 1 base and the J gene lost 2 bases, with 11 bases spanning the gap. The V gene's germline CDR1 is MNHEY and CDR2 SVGAGI. The CDR3: CASSYFGPPQETQYF. In DNA form, the CDR3 reads TGTGCCAGCAGTTACTTTGGGCCGCCTCAAGAGACCCAGTACTTC.

This clonotype appeared a few times. The chain links TRBV12-3 or TRBV12-4 to TRBJ2-3; 7 bases agree with TRBD1. The CDR3 has 15 amino acids. The trim removed 3 bases at V and 4 bases at J, leaving 7 bases unmatched. CDR3 protein: CASSLRGGAPDTQYF. The DNA of the CDR3 is TGTGCCAGCAGTTTGCGAGGGGGCGCCCCAGATACGCAGTATTTT.

This clonotype has at least ten counts. The V and J genes are TRBV7-3 and TRBJ2-3, with 8 bases identical to TRBD1. V lost 11 bases and J lost 0; bases outside the gene matches: 7. Germline-derived CDR1 and CDR2 are SGHTA and FQGTGA. CDR3 length equals 14 residues. CDR3 nucleotide sequence: TGTGCCGGTCCCGGGACAGGTAGCACAGATACGCAGTATTTT. Amino acid sequence: CAGPGTGSTDTQYF.

There are many counts of this clonotype. Compared with germline, one end of the junction differs, possibly owing to a read error. The V call is TRBV7-2, the J call TRBJ1-2; D perhaps matches TRBD1 (5 bases). CDR1 is SGHTA, CDR2 FQGNSA, per germline. The CDR3 totals 14 residues. CDR3: CASSLDRGNYGYTF. The CDR3 region has the DNA TGTGCCAGCAGTTTAGATCGGGGGAACTATGGCTACACCTTC.

The rearrangement uses TRBV9 and TRBJ2-5; the D gene is possibly TRBD1 (6 bases). The CDR3 has 15 amino acids. From germline, CDR1 is SGDLS and CDR2 YYNGEE. The V and J ends lost 0 bases and 2 bases respectively, with 11 bases between them. The chain's CDR3 is CASSVVEGEQETQYF. CDR3 DNA: TGTGCCAGCAGCGTAGTCGAGGGGGAGCAAGAGACCCAGTACTTC.

The chain couples TRBV24-1 to TRBJ2-3, with 7 positions matching TRBD2. CDR3 length equals 14 residues. Trimming took 3 bases from V and 9 from J; bases not matched to a gene: 8. Germline V gives CDR1 KGHDR, CDR2 SFDVKD. The CDR3 loop reads CATSDPGGLRTQYF. CDR3 nucleotides: TGTGCCACCAGTGATCCCGGGGGGTTAAGGACGCAGTATTTT.

V and J are TRBV12-3 or TRBV12-4 and TRBJ2-2; D is perhaps TRBD1 (6 bases). V dropped 10 bases and J dropped 1 base, with 13 bases sitting between them. The CDR3 has 14 amino acids. CDR3: CATKGQMNTGELFF. CDR3 nucleotide sequence: TGTGCCACCAAAGGACAGATGAACACCGGGGAGCTGTTTTTT.

The V call is TRBV7-2, the J call TRBJ2-7; 8 bases fit TRBD1. The CDR3 sequence is 17 residues long. Germline V gene lookup returns CDR1 SGHTA and CDR2 FQGNSA. Trimming took 2 bases from V and 0 from J; bases not matched to a gene: 9. CDR3 in amino acids: CASSLISQGASSYEQYF. The CDR3 bases are TGTGCCAGCAGCTTAATTTCCCAGGGGGCGAGCTCCTACGAGCAGTACTTC.

The chain has TRBV20-1 and TRBJ2-3; a possible D gene is TRBD2 (7 bases). The CDR3 contains 13 residues. Germline CDR1 is DFQATT and CDR2 is SNEGSKA (reference sequence). With 5 bases removed from V and 1 base from J, the gap between germline ends came to 10 bases. Here the CDR3 reads CSAPRGRTDTQYF. Here the CDR3 DNA reads TGCAGTGCTCCGCGGGGGCGCACAGATACGCAGTATTTT.

This sequence joins TRBV28 and TRBJ2-5, with 10 bases that match TRBD2. Germline CDR1 reads MDHEN; CDR2 reads SYDVKM. The CDR3 is 15 amino acids. The junction had 14 bases not matched to a gene; V was cut back by 5 bases and J by 11 bases. CDR3 in DNA: TGTGCCAGCAGTCCCCCTCGAGCGGGGGGGAACGTTCAGTACTTC. The encoded protein is CASSPPRAGGNVQYF.

A single count supports this clonotype. The V and J genes are TRBV15 and TRBJ2-5; 11 bases map to TRBD2. V lost 3 bases to trimming and J lost 11 bases; unmatched junction nucleotides: 14. This CDR3 is built from 16 residues. Germline CDR1 and CDR2: LNHNV and YYDKDF (reference sequence). Here the CDR3 DNA reads TGTGCCACCAGCAGGGGTCTAGCGGGGGGTTACAATGAGCAGTACTTC. Translating gives CATSRGLAGGYNEQYF.

V is TRBV21-1 and J is TRBJ2-1; the table's D gene call, TRBD2, was not cross checked with the DNA. TRBV21-1 is a pseudogene locus. The CDR3 is 20 residues long. The CDR3 nucleotides read TGTGCCAGCAGCAGACGGACGTCTGGTCAAGCGGACGACTCCTACAATGAGCAGTTCTTC. It codes for CASSRRTSGQADDSYNEQFF.